These 14 T cell receptor beta chains came from one sample sequenced in a study of HIV-infected patients and healthy controls. All unsorted peripheral T cells were captured because whole blood was used without fractionation. About 480 ng RNA was reverse transcribed with alpha and beta constant-region primers. Separate chain-specific third strand synthesis with multiplexing indices produced the alpha and beta libraries. One entry per CDR3 protein results from TCRdb running MiXCR on the 5' RACE reads. Of 8,000 to 13,000 distinct CDR3 sequences listed, 6.5% to 10% are singletons. The sequenced sample was blood. The receptors were gathered from an adult in good health.

V usage is TRBV5-1 and J usage is TRBJ2-3, with 9 bases that match TRBD2. V trimming: 2 bases; J trimming: 4 bases; junction bases outside the gene matches: 5. CDR3 length: 15 residues. Germline CDR1 SGHRS, CDR2 YFSETQ. The CDR3 sequence is CASSFQAGGSDTQYF. The CDR3 DNA is TGCGCCAGCAGCTTCCAAGCGGGGGGTTCAGATACGCAGTATTTT.

The V call is TRBV6-5, the J call TRBJ2-1; 9 nucleotides match TRBD1. Germline CDR1 reads MNHEY; CDR2 reads SVGAGI. CDR3 length equals 13 residues. V lost 6 bases to trimming and J lost 6 bases; unmatched junction nucleotides: 3. CDR3 nucleotide sequence: TGTGCCAGCAGAGGACAGGGGACCAATGAGCAGTTCTTC. The encoded protein is CASRGQGTNEQFF.

The DNA of the CDR3 is TGTGCCAGCAGCCCTTGGGGGGTCAAGAGCACAGATACGCAGTATTTT. This encodes CASSPWGVKSTDTQYF. The chain links TRBV11-2 to TRBJ2-3, with TRBD2 as a possible D gene (6 bases). Trimming stripped 5 bases from V and 0 bases from J, with 15 bases between. The CDR3 contains 16 residues. The germline CDR1 and CDR2 sequences are SGHAT and FQNNGV.

By proportion, this clonotype is medium-sized. The chain uses TRBV7-6 and TRBJ2-1; D is possibly TRBD1 or TRBD2 (6 bases each). There are 16 residues in the CDR3. Between the trimmed V and J ends, which lost 2 bases and 7 bases, there was a span of 18 bases. Looked up from germline, CDR1 is SGHVS and CDR2 is FNYEAQ. Here the CDR3 DNA reads TGTGCCAGCAGCTTACGGTCAGGGGCAGGACTAAATGAGCAGTTCTTC. Amino acid sequence: CASSLRSGAGLNEQFF.

This clonotype was seen a few times. A much more abundant neighbour one base away suggests this may be a read error. V usage is TRBV29-1 and J usage is TRBJ1-5; maybe TRBD1 (5 bases). CDR1 is SQVTM and CDR2 is ANQGSEA in the germline V gene. The CDR3 is made up of 14 amino acids. Deletions cut 5 bases from V and 1 base from J, with 12 bases between. Here the CDR3 reads CSVTGPDSNQPQHF. The CDR3 nucleotides are TGCAGCGTTACAGGCCCGGACAGCAATCAGCCCCAGCATTTT.

This clonotype ranks as medium-sized. The rearrangement uses TRBV5-1 and TRBJ1-6; the D is unclear. With 2 bases removed from V and 7 bases from J, the gap between germline ends came to 4 bases. This CDR3 is 12 amino acids long. Germline CDR1 and CDR2: SGHRS and YFSETQ. CDR3 DNA: TGCGCCAGCAGCTTAGGGAATTCACCCCTCCACTTT. Protein: CASSLGNSPLHF.

This clonotype was detected ten times or more. The chain joins TRBV7-9 to TRBJ1-2; D not resolved. Looked up from germline, CDR1 is SEHNR and CDR2 is FQNEAQ (reference sequence). Trimming took off 2 bases at V and 0 bases at J, with 1 base between the two ends. This CDR3 contains 12 residues. CDR3 in amino acids: CASSLSNYGYTF. Written as DNA, the CDR3 is TGTGCCAGCAGCTTATCTAACTATGGCTACACCTTC.

This clonotype is labeled as medium-sized. V gene TRBV11-2 combines with J gene TRBJ2-3; TRBD1 is a possible D gene (5 bases). V was trimmed by 1 base and J by 6 bases, leaving 11 bases between them. The CDR3 has 14 amino acids. Germline V gene sequence: CDR1 SGHAT, CDR2 FQNNGV. The CDR3 is CASSLGRKGDTQYF. CDR3 sequence (DNA): TGTGCCAGCAGCTTAGGGCGGAAGGGGGATACGCAGTATTTT. The complete variable domain, with remaining parts taken from reference TRBV11-2 and TRBJ2-3, reads EAGVAQSPRYKIIEKRQSVAFWCNPISGHATLYWYQQILGQGPKLLIQFQNNGVVDDSQLPKDRFSAERLKGVDSTLKIQPAKLEDSAVYLCASSLGRKGDTQYFGPGTRLTVL.

The gene calls are TRBV6-6 and TRBJ1-3; 9 bases match TRBD1. Germline V CDR1 and CDR2: MNHNY, SVGAGI (reference sequence). V shed 6 bases and J 0 bases; nucleotides not matched to a gene: 6. The CDR3 is 16 amino acids. CDR3 nucleotide sequence: TGTGCCAGCAGATCCGGGACAGGGTCCTCTGGAAACACCATATATTTT. The encoded protein is CASRSGTGSSGNTIYF.

This clonotype is medium-sized in the sample. The CDR3 coding sequence is TGCAGCGTTAGGACAGAGAACACTGAAGCTTTCTTT. Its protein is CSVRTENTEAFF. The rearrangement joins TRBV29-1 to TRBJ1-1; D possibly corresponds to TRBD1 (6 bases). Germline loops: CDR1 SQVTM, CDR2 ANQGSEA. This CDR3 contains 12 residues. V gave up 5 bases and J gave up 1 base, with 8 bases separating them. Full variable domain (outside the CDR3, taken from reference TRBV29-1 and TRBJ1-1): SAVISQKPSRDICQRGTSLTIQCQVDSQVTMMFWYRQQPGQSLTLIATANQGSEATYESGFVIDKFPISRPNLTFSTLTVSNMSPEDSSIYLCSVRTENTEAFFGQGTRLTVV.

This clonotype is medium-sized (0.01 to 0.1%) in the sample. The chain links TRBV15 to TRBJ1-6; TRBD1 aligns across 7 bases. Germline V gene sequence: CDR1 LNHNV, CDR2 YYDKDF (reference sequence). The CDR3 totals 15 residues. V dropped 5 bases and J dropped 7; count of bases not matched to a gene: 8. The chain's CDR3 is CATSVETGRNSPLHF. In DNA, the CDR3 is TGTGCCACCAGCGTGGAGACAGGGCGAAATTCACCCCTCCACTTT.

This clonotype is judged medium-sized. The chain combines TRBV27 with TRBJ2-1, with D maybe TRBD2 (5 bases). This CDR3 has 16 amino acids. Trimming pared 1 base from V and 0 bases from J, leaving 10 bases between. The V gene's germline CDR1 is MNHEY and CDR2 SMNVEV (reference sequence). The chain's CDR3 is CASSLLGSGSYNEQFF. Written as DNA, the CDR3 is TGTGCCAGCAGTTTATTGGGCAGCGGCTCCTACAATGAGCAGTTCTTC.

The chain is built from TRBV3-1 and TRBJ2-2; the D gene is possibly TRBD1 (6 bases). CDR3 size: 14 residues. V was shortened by 7 bases and J by 5 bases, with 14 bases between the two germline ends. In germline, CDR1 is LGHDT, CDR2 YNNKEL (reference sequence). The CDR3 here is CASIRQGSTGELFF. CDR3 nucleotides: TGTGCCAGCATTCGGCAGGGGTCGACCGGGGAGCTGTTTTTT.

This clonotype occurred many times. This sequence joins TRBV5-5 and TRBJ1-1; 8 bases align to TRBD1. Germline V gene lookup returns CDR1 SGHKS and CDR2 YYEKEE (reference sequence). This CDR3 region has 14 residues. Germline trimming cut 5 bases from V and 6 bases from J; bases unmatched to any gene: 9. The CDR3 nucleotides read TGTGCCAGCAGGAAAAAACAGGGGGTCGCTGAAGCTTTCTTT. Its translation: CASRKKQGVAEAFF.